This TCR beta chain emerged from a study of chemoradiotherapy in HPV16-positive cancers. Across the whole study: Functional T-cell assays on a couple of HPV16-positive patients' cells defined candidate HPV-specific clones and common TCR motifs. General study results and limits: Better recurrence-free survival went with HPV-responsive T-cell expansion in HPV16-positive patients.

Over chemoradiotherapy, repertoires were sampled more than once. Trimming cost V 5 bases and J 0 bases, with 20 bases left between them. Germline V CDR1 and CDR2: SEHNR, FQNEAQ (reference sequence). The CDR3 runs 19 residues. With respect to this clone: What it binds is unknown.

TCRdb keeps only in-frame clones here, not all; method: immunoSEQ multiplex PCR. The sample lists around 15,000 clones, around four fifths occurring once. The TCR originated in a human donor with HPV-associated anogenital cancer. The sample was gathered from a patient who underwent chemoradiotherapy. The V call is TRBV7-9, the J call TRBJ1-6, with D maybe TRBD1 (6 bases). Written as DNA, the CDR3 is TGTGCCAGCAGCCGGGACAATCCCTACCTTAGCTCCTATAATTCACCCCTCCACTTT. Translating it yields CASSRDNPYLSSYNSPLHF.